These 27 T cell receptor beta chains were sequenced from one sample in a study of CD8 T cells in Susac syndrome. Random hexamers were used to reverse transcribe roughly 0.45 to 1 ug of RNA. MiXCR was run by TCRdb on the immunoSEQ multiplex PCR reads, yielding one entry per CDR3 protein. The sample carries about 240,000 distinct CDR3 sequences, less than 96% recorded once. Sequences were obtained from CD4+ T cells from PBMCs. Receptors were obtained from a human donor with Susac syndrome.

J is TRBJ1-5 and V is TRBV12-3 or TRBV12-4, with D uncertain. Trimming left V 3 bases short and J 7 bases short, with 13 bases between. The CDR3 contains 14 residues. In DNA, the CDR3 is TGTGCCAGCAGTTTTACTAGGGTGTTGCAGCCCCAGCATTTT. This gives the protein CASSFTRVLQPQHF.

The chain joins TRBV9 to TRBJ2-3; TRBD1 is a possible D gene (5 bases). Germline assignment: CDR1 SGDLS and CDR2 YYNGEE. V dropped 3 bases and J dropped 0 bases, with 11 bases sitting between them. This CDR3 contains 15 residues. The CDR3 DNA reads as TGTGCCAGCAGCGAGCGACAGCCTAGCACAGATACGCAGTATTTT. It specifies CASSERQPSTDTQYF. Variable domain in full (rest from reference TRBV9 and TRBJ2-3): DSGVTQTPKHLITATGQRVTLRCSPRSGDLSVYWYQQSLDQGLQFLIQYYNGEERAKGNILERFSAQQFPDLHSELNLSSLELGDSALYFCASSERQPSTDTQYFGPGTRLTVL.

The gene calls are TRBV29-1 and TRBJ1-2; no clear D. The CDR3 consists of 13 residues. Trimming cost V 4 bases and J 4 bases, with 13 bases left between them. Germline CDR1 and CDR2: SQVTM and ANQGSEA. CDR3 residues: CSVGLRLGYGYTF. In DNA, the CDR3 is TGCAGCGTTGGGCTGCGCCTGGGCTATGGCTACACCTTC.

This chain links TRBV28 with TRBJ2-7, with 7 bases matching TRBD1. This CDR3 is built from 13 residues. Looked up from germline, CDR1 is MDHEN and CDR2 is SYDVKM. V trimming: 5 bases; J trimming: 5 bases; junction bases outside the gene matches: 6. The CDR3 DNA reads TGTGCCAGCAGTCCACAGGGGTTCGACGAGCAGTACTTC. As protein: CASSPQGFDEQYF.

The chain employs TRBV12-3 or TRBV12-4 and TRBJ2-7; no clear D gene. Deletions cut 4 bases from V and 3 bases from J, with 4 bases between. The CDR3 consists of 11 residues. The CDR3 region has the DNA TGTGCCAGCAGTTACCACTACGAGCAGTACTTC. Amino acid sequence: CASSYHYEQYF.

The rearrangement links TRBV20-1 to TRBJ2-2; TRBD2 matches at 10 bases. Germline CDR1 and CDR2: DFQATT and SNEGSKA (reference sequence). The V gene end was trimmed by 0 bases and the J gene end by 4 bases; junction bases not matched to a gene: 14. The CDR3 sequence is 19 residues long. The CDR3 DNA sequence: TGCAGTGCTAGAGATCCGGCGAGAGCGGGAGGGCCTTCCACCGGGGAGCTGTTTTTT. Translation: CSARDPARAGGPSTGELFF.

This rearrangement joins TRBV6-5 to TRBJ2-3; D remains unclear. The CDR3 loop spans 12 amino acids. Germline V CDR1 and CDR2: MNHEY, SVGAGI. The ends were cut back, 0 bases at V and 8 bases at J, with 6 bases in the middle. The DNA for the CDR3 is TGTGCCAGCAGTTACTCGACTGGTACGCAGTATTTT. This sequence encodes CASSYSTGTQYF.

This clonotype was recorded only once. The CDR3 spells CSAGDYYEQYF. The CDR3 DNA reads TGCAGTGCTGGGGACTACTACGAGCAGTACTTC. V and J are TRBV20-1 and TRBJ2-7, with TRBD2 identical over 7 bases. This CDR3 is 11 amino acids long. J lost 3 bases, V lost 5 bases, and 1 base had no gene match. The V gene's germline CDR1 is DFQATT and CDR2 SNEGSKA (reference sequence).

The J gene is TRBJ1-5, the V gene TRBV12-3 or TRBV12-4; possible D gene TRBD1, 5 bases. The CDR3 consists of 12 residues. V was trimmed by 6 bases and J by 7 bases, leaving 10 bases between them. The CDR3 spells CASRPGMQPQHF. DNA for the CDR3: TGTGCCAGCAGACCAGGGATGCAGCCCCAGCATTTT.

The chain has TRBV30 and TRBJ2-7, with 9 bases that match TRBD1. The CDR3 is 15 residues long. With V trimmed by 3 bases and J by 4 bases, 10 bases remained unmatched. Germline V lookup: CDR1 GTSNPN, CDR2 SVGIG (reference sequence). The CDR3 DNA is TGTGCCTGGAGCCTGGACAGGGGCGGCCTATACGAGCAGTACTTC. Translation gives CAWSLDRGGLYEQYF.

J is TRBJ2-6 and V is TRBV15; D could derive from TRBD1 or TRBD2 (5 bases each). The CDR3 runs 17 residues. CDR1 is LNHNV and CDR2 is YYDKDF in the germline V gene (reference sequence). DNA for the CDR3: TGTGCTTCCCTTGGGATAGGGACGCGCTCTGGGGCCAACGTCCTGACTTTC. Translation: CASLGIGTRSGANVLTF.

This rearrangement joins TRBV3-1 to TRBJ1-5; D not certain. The CDR3 covers 12 residues. Germline V gives CDR1 LGHDT, CDR2 YNNKEL (reference sequence). V lost 8 bases and J 6 bases, leaving 11 bases between the germline ends. The CDR3 DNA follows: TGTGCCAGCGGGGAGGCAGGTCAGCCCCAGCATTTT. It is translated as CASGEAGQPQHF.

This sequence joins TRBV27 and TRBJ2-6; 10 bases are a match to TRBD1. The CDR3 is made up of 19 amino acids. The J segment lost 0 bases and the V segment lost 2 bases, leaving 7 bases of the junction unmatched. Germline CDR1 and CDR2: MNHEY and SMNVEV (reference sequence). CDR3 residues: CASSLLRQGAISGANVLTF. Here the CDR3 DNA reads TGTGCCAGCAGTTTACTTAGACAGGGGGCGATCTCTGGGGCCAACGTCCTGACTTTC.

This chain connects TRBV30 to TRBJ1-1; D is possibly TRBD1 (5 bases). V was shortened by 3 bases and J by 1 base, with 9 bases between the two germline ends. Germline assignment: CDR1 GTSNPN and CDR2 SVGIG (reference sequence). This CDR3 is 13 amino acids long. In nucleotides, the CDR3 is TGTGCCTGGAGCCCAGGGAAGAACACTGAAGCTTTCTTT. It specifies CAWSPGKNTEAFF.

The rearrangement joins TRBV2 to TRBJ2-1; unclear D gene. The CDR3 contains 11 residues. V shed 7 bases and J shed 8 bases, with 9 bases lying between them. Germline lookup yields CDR1 SNHLY and CDR2 FYNNEI. The CDR3 nucleotides are TGTGCCAGCACGGCCGAATATGAGCAGTTCTTC. Its translation: CASTAEYEQFF.

This chain links TRBV7-9 with TRBJ2-5, with D unclear. The length of the CDR3 is 11 residues. The germline gives CDR1 SEHNR, CDR2 FQNEAQ (reference sequence). Trimming took off 5 bases at V and 7 bases at J, with 8 bases between the two ends. The CDR3 is CASSLELTQYF. In nucleotides, the CDR3 is TGTGCCAGCAGCCTCGAATTGACCCAGTACTTC.

The chain has TRBV18 and TRBJ2-1, with D hard to call. The CDR3 has 18 amino acids. Per germline, CDR1 KGHSH and CDR2 LQKENI. V lost 3 bases and J lost 6, with 24 bases in between. For the CDR3, the DNA is TGTGCCAGCTCACCTGGGATTCAATCAAACAGATGGATCAATGAGCAGTTCTTC. Encoded protein: CASSPGIQSNRWINEQFF.

The chain recombines TRBV30 with TRBJ2-4; TRBD2 matches at 8 bases. Trimming took 4 bases from V and 6 from J; bases not matched to a gene: 2. This CDR3 contains 12 residues. In germline, CDR1 is GTSNPN, CDR2 SVGIG (reference sequence). The CDR3 DNA sequence: TGTGCCTGGACCGGACTAGCAAACATTCAGTACTTC. Amino acids: CAWTGLANIQYF.

The V gene is TRBV30, the J gene TRBJ1-3, with TRBD1 identical over 7 bases. J was trimmed by 3 bases and V by 8 bases; bases with no gene match: 7. The germline V gene encodes CDR1 GTSNPN and CDR2 SVGIG (reference sequence). This CDR3 comprises 13 residues. The CDR3 nucleotides read TGTGCCACAGAGACAGGGCATGGAAACACCATATATTTT. Its protein is CATETGHGNTIYF.

This clonotype was counted a single time. This rearrangement joins TRBV14 to TRBJ2-7, with D uncertain. CDR3 length equals 14 residues. Germline assignment: CDR1 SGHDN and CDR2 FVKESK. V was shortened by 2 bases and J by 6 bases, with 14 bases between the two germline ends. The CDR3 is CASSQIKGHFEQYF. The CDR3 DNA is TGTGCCAGCAGCCAAATTAAGGGTCATTTCGAGCAGTACTTC.

The chain couples TRBV12-3 or TRBV12-4 to TRBJ2-1, with D maybe TRBD2 (5 bases). V was clipped by 3 bases and J by 5 bases, with 14 bases between them. The CDR3 has 15 amino acids. CDR3 in DNA: TGTGCCAGCAGTTTTACAGAGGGAAGGGACAATGAGCAGTTCTTC. This encodes CASSFTEGRDNEQFF.

The chain recombines TRBV30 with TRBJ1-3, with D unresolved. The CDR3 consists of 13 residues. Trimming took 4 bases from V and 1 from J, leaving 8 bases between them. Germline V gene lookup returns CDR1 GTSNPN and CDR2 SVGIG (reference sequence). In DNA form, the CDR3 reads TGTGCCTGGATCGGTGTATCTGGAAACACCATATATTTT. This translates into CAWIGVSGNTIYF.

The table lists this clonotype with a few counts. Compared with germline, one end of the junction differs, possibly owing to a read error. The J gene is TRBJ2-1, the V gene TRBV7-7, with 13 bases that match TRBD2. Germline V gene sequence: CDR1 SSHAT, CDR2 FNYEAQ (reference sequence). The CDR3 contains 15 residues. Here the CDR3 DNA reads TGTGCTAGCAGCTTAGGACTAGCGGGAGTCGATGAGCAGTTCTTC. Its translation is CASSLGLAGVDEQFF.

The CDR3 DNA sequence: TGTGCCTGGACAGCTCAAAACTATGGCTACACCTTC. This gives the protein CAWTAQNYGYTF. This chain joins TRBV30 and TRBJ1-2, with D unresolved. Germline CDR1 GTSNPN, CDR2 SVGIG (reference sequence). The CDR3 has 12 amino acids. V was trimmed by 4 bases and J by 2 bases, leaving 8 bases between them.

The chain joins TRBV15 to TRBJ1-5; weak D call: TRBD1 (6 bases). The CDR3 totals 17 residues. Between the trimmed V and J ends, which lost 5 bases and 3 bases, there was a span of 20 bases. Germline loops: CDR1 LNHNV, CDR2 YYDKDF (reference sequence). In DNA, the CDR3 is TGTGCCACCAGCCCTACTGCGGGGGCGACGTTCAATCAGCCCCAGCATTTT. The encoded protein is CATSPTAGATFNQPQHF.

The chain is built from TRBV10-3 and TRBJ2-7; 11 positions agree with TRBD2. V trimming: 4 bases; J trimming: 2 bases; junction bases outside the gene matches: 7. The CDR3 totals 16 residues. Germline CDR1 ENHRY, CDR2 SYGVKD. CDR3 coding DNA: TGTGCCATCAGTGCCCCTGGACTAGCGGGTACCTACGAGCAGTACTTC. This codes for CAISAPGLAGTYEQYF.

This chain links TRBV7-8 with TRBJ1-1; TRBD1 matches 9 bases. There are 14 residues in the CDR3. V lost 5 bases and J lost 5; bases outside the gene matches: 6. Germline loops: CDR1 SGHVS, CDR2 FQNEAQ. In nucleotides, the CDR3 is TGTGCCAGCAGCCCCACAGGGGGCAGGACTGAAGCTTTCTTT. Amino acids: CASSPTGGRTEAFF.